The text below deals with one T cell receptor (beta chain). Its antigen is unknown. This sample is drawn from a study of shared clonotypes between healthy human individuals. On the study more broadly: CD8 memory received one plate per donor, CD8 naive two, CD4 memory three and CD4 naive three.

Germline lookup yields CDR1 SNHLY and CDR2 FYNNEI. The CDR3 length is 14 residues. The V end was cut by 2 bases, the J end by 4 bases, with 9 bases between. The study, taken as a whole, reports: The diversity represented, both genetic and in exposure history, was limited by few donors.

Sequencing used immunoSEQ multiplex PCR; TCRdb keeps in-frame clones, though not all of them. The sample records more than 2,000,000 clones, 90% to 95% being singletons. The origin of this receptor is a man between 18 and 35 years old in good health. Some clones in this sample may be carry-over from other donors' samples. Source material: naive CD4+ T cells from PBMCs. The subset here: CD45RA+ positively selected. The rearrangement uses TRBV2 and TRBJ1-3; D gene uncertain. The CDR3 loop reads CASSESSLGNTIYF. CDR3 bases: TGTGCCAGCAGTGAATCTTCGCTGGGAAACACCATATATTTT.